These 32 T cell receptor beta chains came from one sample sequenced in a study of cytomegalovirus exposure and HLA in healthy donors. In the PCR, 60 Vbeta and 13 Jbeta primers were used. TCRdb's table, derived via immunoSEQ multiplex PCR, lists solely in-frame clones and lacks some. This table has some 200,000 clones, roughly 70% appearing once. Sequencing was performed on PBMCs. The receptors here all came from a man between 40 and 49 years old in good health and CMV-seropositive.

The V and J genes are TRBV28 and TRBJ2-7, with D maybe TRBD1 (5 bases). CDR3 length equals 13 residues. Trimming stripped 7 bases from V and 3 bases from J, with 13 bases between. Per germline, CDR1 MDHEN and CDR2 SYDVKM. As DNA, the CDR3 is TGTGCCAGCAATTCCGGTCAGGGCTACGAGCAGTACTTC. Translating gives CASNSGQGYEQYF.

This clone was observed a single time. A read error may account for a junction end that differs from germline. The rearrangement links TRBV6-1 to TRBJ2-7, with D perhaps TRBD2 (6 bases). The CDR3 loop spans 13 amino acids. CDR1 is MNHNS, CDR2 SASEGT, per germline. CDR3: CAGSAMGGYEQYF. The CDR3 bases are TGTGCCGGCAGCGCCATGGGGGGATACGAGCAGTACTTC.

J is TRBJ2-1 and V is TRBV4-1, with TRBD2 identical over 7 bases. Germline CDR1 reads MGHRA; CDR2 reads YSYEKL. The CDR3 totals 17 residues. V lost 3 bases, J lost 6 bases, and 14 bases stayed unmatched. The CDR3 DNA follows: TGCGCCAGCAGCCAGGGGGAGCGGGGTCCCCGTTTCAATGAGCAGTTCTTC. Its protein is CASSQGERGPRFNEQFF.

The chain is built from TRBV7-2 and TRBJ1-5; D ambiguous. There are 14 residues in the CDR3. Germline assignment: CDR1 SGHTA and CDR2 FQGNSA. Trimming took 5 bases from V and 3 from J, leaving 11 bases between them. DNA of the CDR3: TGTGCCAGCAGCACGGGCGGGGACAATCAGCCCCAGCATTTT. Amino acid sequence: CASSTGGDNQPQHF.

The chain links TRBV5-6 to TRBJ1-4, with a tentative D call TRBD1 (5 bases). Looked up from germline, CDR1 is SGHDT and CDR2 is YYEEEE. Trimming cost V 1 base and J 7 bases, with 14 bases left between them. The CDR3 contains 15 residues. DNA of the CDR3: TGTGCCAGCAGCTTGCAGGGCAGGGCCTCTGAAAAACTGTTTTTT. It yields the protein CASSLQGRASEKLFF.

The chain combines TRBV9 with TRBJ2-2, with D possibly being TRBD1 (5 bases). The V and J ends lost 5 bases and 5 bases respectively, with 7 bases between them. There are 12 residues in the CDR3. Looked up from germline, CDR1 is SGDLS and CDR2 is YYNGEE. Here the CDR3 reads CASRGATGELFF. CDR3 nucleotide sequence: TGTGCCAGCAGAGGGGCAACCGGGGAGCTGTTTTTT.

The genes are TRBV5-4 and TRBJ1-6; D remains unclear. CDR1 SGHNT and CDR2 YYREEE come from the germline V gene (reference sequence). The CDR3 totals 12 residues. Trimming removed 3 bases from V and 10 bases from J, with 8 bases in between. The CDR3 loop is CASSSVQSPLHF. In DNA, the CDR3 is TGTGCCAGCAGCTCCGTCCAGTCACCCCTCCACTTT.

This clone came up once. The rearrangement uses TRBV5-4 and TRBJ1-2; a weak D match, TRBD1 (6 bases). Trimming removed 4 bases at V and 6 bases at J, with 7 bases between. Germline V gene lookup returns CDR1 SGHNT and CDR2 YYREEE (reference sequence). This CDR3 region has 11 residues. CDR3 sequence (DNA): TGTGCCAGCAGCGCAGGGGATGGCTACACCTTC. Translating it yields CASSAGDGYTF.

The CDR3 protein is CSMTSGERYEQYF. The CDR3 bases are TGCAGCATGACTAGCGGGGAGCGCTACGAGCAGTACTTC. The chain employs TRBV29-1 and TRBJ2-5; 11 positions match TRBD2. With the DNA end fitting TRBJ2-7 better, the J assignment may be wrong. The CDR3 totals 13 residues. CDR1 SQVTM and CDR2 ANQGSEA come from the germline V gene.

The CDR3, as DNA: TGTGCCAGCGGTCTCCGGGACAGGACTTATGGCTACACCTTC. Translated: CASGLRDRTYGYTF. This sequence joins TRBV7-9 and TRBJ1-2, with 8 bases identical to TRBD1. The CDR3 runs 14 residues. With 8 bases clipped from V and 5 bases from J, the junction kept 10 bases outside the gene matches. Germline loops: CDR1 SEHNR, CDR2 FQNEAQ (reference sequence).

The rearrangement uses TRBV7-8 and TRBJ1-4, with 9 bases lining up with TRBD1. The germline V gene encodes CDR1 SGHVS and CDR2 FQNEAQ. J gave up 3 bases and V 4 bases, and 9 bases lay outside the gene matches. The CDR3 is 17 residues long. CDR3 sequence (DNA): TGTGCCAGCAGCTACAGCCCACAGGGGGCACCTAATGAAAAACTGTTTTTT. Its translation is CASSYSPQGAPNEKLFF.

The rearrangement joins TRBV6-5 to TRBJ1-1; D perhaps matches TRBD1 (6 bases). The CDR3 totals 14 residues. Germline V gives CDR1 MNHEY, CDR2 SVGAGI. The V end lost 6 bases, the J end lost 7 bases, and 18 bases lay between the germline ends. This CDR3 reads CASRSNRVPIEAFF. CDR3 DNA sequence: TGTGCCAGCAGATCAAACAGGGTGCCCATTGAAGCTTTCTTT.

The chain links TRBV10-1 to TRBJ2-7, with a possible D match to TRBD2 (6 bases). CDR3 length: 13 residues. Germline CDR1 reads WNHNN; CDR2 reads SYGVQD (reference sequence). With 2 bases removed from V and 7 bases from J, the gap between germline ends came to 12 bases. The CDR3 DNA sequence: TGCGCCAGCAGTGAGGTCGGTGGGGGGGAGCAGTACTTC. Amino acids: CASSEVGGGEQYF.

The CDR3 sequence: CASSHLTSRQRDTQYF. The CDR3 bases are TGTGCCAGCAGCCACTTAACTAGTCGGCAACGGGATACGCAGTATTTT. V is TRBV14 and J is TRBJ2-3, with a weak D call TRBD2 (5 bases). Trimming removed 3 bases at V and 6 bases at J, with 19 bases between. This CDR3 region has 16 residues. Per the germline V gene, CDR1 is SGHDN and CDR2 is FVKESK. The full variable domain, its missing parts supplied by reference TRBV14 and TRBJ2-3, is EAGVTQFPSHSVIEKGQTVTLRCDPISGHDNLYWYRRVMGKEIKFLLHFVKESKQDESGMPNNRFLAERTGGTYSTLKVQPAELEDSGVYFCASSHLTSRQRDTQYFGPGTRLTVL.

J is TRBJ2-7 and V is TRBV2; 10 bases agree with TRBD1. The junction had 5 bases not matched to a gene; V was cut back by 1 base and J by 2 bases. Germline loops: CDR1 SNHLY, CDR2 FYNNEI. The CDR3 consists of 16 residues. The CDR3 sequence: CASSEGRQGATYEQYF. DNA of the CDR3: TGTGCCAGCAGTGAAGGACGACAGGGGGCTACCTACGAGCAGTACTTC.

The V and J genes are TRBV2 and TRBJ1-4; D unclear. CDR3 length: 15 amino acids. Germline values: CDR1 SNHLY, CDR2 FYNNEI. V shed 2 bases and J shed 4 bases, with 11 bases lying between them. The CDR3 reads CASSELGGRNEKLFF. Here the CDR3 DNA reads TGTGCCAGCAGTGAACTGGGAGGCCGTAATGAAAAACTGTTTTTT.

This chain links TRBV11-2 with TRBJ1-4; D is ambiguous. This CDR3 has 15 amino acids. CDR1 and CDR2 from the germline V gene are SGHAT and FQNNGV. V was trimmed by 6 bases and J by 0 bases, leaving 11 bases between them. The CDR3 bases are TGTGCCAGCAGATCGGGGTATGCAACTAATGAAAAACTGTTTTTT. It translates to CASRSGYATNEKLFF. Complete variable domain (other parts from reference TRBV11-2 and TRBJ1-4): EAGVAQSPRYKIIEKRQSVAFWCNPISGHATLYWYQQILGQGPKLLIQFQNNGVVDDSQLPKDRFSAERLKGVDSTLKIQPAKLEDSAVYLCASRSGYATNEKLFFGSGTQLSVL.

The chain has TRBV7-9 and TRBJ2-7; 7 bases line up with TRBD2. The CDR3 runs to 12 residues. In germline, CDR1 is SEHNR, CDR2 FQNEAQ (reference sequence). V shed 5 bases and J 7 bases; nucleotides not matched to a gene: 5. The CDR3 loop is CASSPDGGEQYF. As DNA, the CDR3 is TGTGCCAGCAGCCCAGACGGGGGGGAGCAGTACTTC.

In its sample, this clone was seen once. This chain links TRBV5-1 with TRBJ1-4; D is unresolved. The CDR3 covers 17 residues. The V gene's germline CDR1 is SGHRS and CDR2 YFSETQ. V lost 0 bases and J lost 0, with 12 bases in between. DNA of the CDR3: TGCGCCAGCAGCTTGGATGTGGCAGATCCAACTAATGAAAAACTGTTTTTT. It encodes CASSLDVADPTNEKLFF.

J is TRBJ2-3 and V is TRBV5-4; a weak D match, TRBD2 (6 bases). Germline lookup yields CDR1 SGHNT and CDR2 YYREEE (reference sequence). Trimming stripped 0 bases from V and 4 bases from J, with 21 bases between. The CDR3 loop spans 18 amino acids. In DNA form, the CDR3 reads TGTGCCAGCAGCTTGGGGGTGAGGGGACTGGAGGGACCAGATACGCAGTATTTT. This codes for CASSLGVRGLEGPDTQYF.

The chain's CDR3 is CASSSSDSGGAFLEFF. The CDR3 DNA reads TGTGCCAGCAGTTCCTCCGATAGCGGGGGGGCCTTTCTCGAGTTCTTC. This sequence joins TRBV6-5 and TRBJ2-1, with 11 bases aligning to TRBD2. The CDR3 has 16 residues. Germline CDR1 reads MNHEY; CDR2 reads SVGAGI. V dropped 4 bases and J dropped 14; count of bases not matched to a gene: 16.

The chain employs TRBV4-3 and TRBJ2-7; TRBD1 matches 10 bases. The length of the CDR3 is 15 residues. The junction had 5 bases not matched to a gene; V was cut back by 4 bases and J by 2 bases. From germline, CDR1 is LGHNA and CDR2 YSLEER. The CDR3 coding sequence is TGCGCCAGCAGCCCTCGGGACAGGGGAACCTACGAGCAGTACTTC. This codes for CASSPRDRGTYEQYF.

The gene calls are TRBV7-9 and TRBJ2-7; 9 bases map to TRBD1. Trimming cost V 5 bases and J 3 bases; bases outside gene matches: 8. The CDR3 is made up of 15 amino acids. Germline values: CDR1 SEHNR, CDR2 FQNEAQ (reference sequence). CDR3 sequence: CASSRPQGASYEQYF. The CDR3 coding sequence is TGTGCCAGCAGCCGTCCACAGGGGGCGAGCTACGAGCAGTACTTC.

In this sample, this clone turned up a few times. The rearrangement uses TRBV9 and TRBJ2-2; 16 nucleotides agree with TRBD2. There are 19 residues in the CDR3. V gave up 3 bases and J gave up 2 bases; unmatched junction bases: 7. Germline CDR1 is SGDLS and CDR2 is YYNGEE. CDR3 in DNA: TGTGCCAGCAGCGAAAGGGGACTAGCGGGGGGGCAAAACACCGGGGAGCTGTTTTTT. The encoded protein is CASSERGLAGGQNTGELFF. Together with reference TRBV9 and TRBJ2-2, the CDR3 gives the full variable domain: DSGVTQTPKHLITATGQRVTLRCSPRSGDLSVYWYQQSLDQGLQFLIQYYNGEERAKGNILERFSAQQFPDLHSELNLSSLELGDSALYFCASSERGLAGGQNTGELFFGEGSRLTVL.

The rearrangement uses TRBV13 and TRBJ1-6; 8 bases are a match to TRBD1. Germline CDR1 reads PRHDT; CDR2 reads FYEKMQ (reference sequence). The J segment lost 6 bases and the V segment lost 3 bases, leaving 4 bases of the junction unmatched. This CDR3 has 15 residues. The CDR3 DNA reads as TGTGCCAGCAGCTTGGGGGGACAGGTTAATTCACCCCTCCACTTT. Protein: CASSLGGQVNSPLHF.

The chain has TRBV4-1 and TRBJ2-3, with 8 positions matching TRBD2. Germline V lookup: CDR1 MGHRA, CDR2 YSYEKL. This CDR3 has 16 amino acids. Unmatched junction bases numbered 6, after V lost 0 bases and J lost 4 bases. CDR3 protein: CASSQEYGGAADTQYF. CDR3 DNA sequence: TGCGCCAGCAGCCAAGAATACGGGGGGGCGGCAGATACGCAGTATTTT.

A few counts support this clone. The chain employs TRBV6-6 and TRBJ2-7; perhaps TRBD1 as D (5 bases). Germline V lookup: CDR1 MNHNY, CDR2 SVGAGI (reference sequence). Trimming left V 7 bases short and J 0 bases short, with 13 bases between. The CDR3 runs 14 residues. Written as DNA, the CDR3 is TGTGCCAGCACTAGACAGATTAACTCCTACGAGCAGTACTTC. It encodes CASTRQINSYEQYF.

As DNA, the CDR3 is TGTGCCAGCAGTGAGGGCCTCGGACAGGGATACGAGCAGTACTTC. Protein: CASSEGLGQGYEQYF. The chain is built from TRBV6-1 and TRBJ2-7, with TRBD1 matching over 8 bases. V was clipped by 3 bases and J by 4 bases; unmatched bases: 8. Germline V gene lookup returns CDR1 MNHNS and CDR2 SASEGT. The CDR3 is made up of 15 amino acids.

This sequence joins TRBV19 and TRBJ2-5; D is unclear. Trimming cost V 3 bases and J 3 bases, with 8 bases left between them. Germline V gives CDR1 LNHDA, CDR2 SQIVND (reference sequence). This CDR3 spans 13 amino acids. CDR3 sequence: CASSIGRKETQYF. The CDR3 coding sequence is TGTGCCAGTAGTATCGGCAGGAAAGAGACCCAGTACTTC.

Here the CDR3 reads CASSQVRRDREQYF. The DNA of the CDR3 is TGCGCCAGCAGCCAAGTGAGACGGGACAGGGAGCAGTACTTC. The chain has TRBV4-1 and TRBJ2-7; TRBD1 aligns across 8 bases. CDR3 length equals 14 residues. Germline CDR1 reads MGHRA; CDR2 reads YSYEKL. V lost 1 base and J lost 7; bases outside the gene matches: 6.

The rearrangement joins TRBV19 to TRBJ2-3, with 9 bases matching TRBD2. CDR1 is LNHDA, CDR2 SQIVND, per germline (reference sequence). The CDR3 covers 15 residues. Trimming took 8 bases from V and 0 from J; bases not matched to a gene: 6. The DNA for the CDR3 is TGTGCCAGTGGTGGCGGGGGGGTTAGCACAGATACGCAGTATTTT. Its translation: CASGGGGVSTDTQYF.

Here the CDR3 DNA reads TGTGCCACCTCCGGGACAGGGGGTTACGGTACGCAGTATTTT. Protein: CATSGTGGYGTQYF. V is TRBV19 and J is TRBJ2-3, with TRBD1 identical over 11 bases. Germline V gene lookup returns CDR1 LNHDA and CDR2 SQIVND (reference sequence). The CDR3 loop spans 14 amino acids. The trim removed 10 bases at V and 8 bases at J, leaving 11 bases unmatched.